This is a list of T cell receptor beta chains from one sample in a study of blood T cell repertoires in COVID-19. Generated by immunoSEQ multiplex PCR, the TCRdb table keeps only in-frame clones and is missing some. The sample lists more than 110,000 clones, about four fifths occurring once. The source material was peripheral blood. The receptors stem from an older woman with acute or convalescent COVID-19. CDR3s include the opening cysteine and the closing phenylalanine or tryptophan. A D gene is named only where the DNA matches it firmly. Clone size appears in some rows only: once, few, many, or a class for an expanded clone.

CDR3nt,CDR3aa,v_gene,j_gene,abundance,d_gene
TGTGCCAGCAGTTTAACGGGACAAAATGGCTACACCTTC,CASSLTGQNGYTF,TRBV12-3/TRBV12-4,TRBJ1-2,-,-
TGTGCTAGTGCCCGGACAGCCCTCAATCAGCCCCAGCATTTT,CASARTALNQPQHF,TRBV12-5,TRBJ1-5,-,-
TGTGCCAGCAGTTTGGTGGGAGCCGGGGAGCTGTTTTTT,CASSLVGAGELFF,TRBV27,TRBJ2-2,-,-
TGTGCCAGCACCCACGGACGAAGGGGAGGCTACACCTTC,CASTHGRRGGYTF,TRBV12-3/TRBV12-4,TRBJ1-2,-,-
TGTGCCAGCAGTGCTCCGGACAGGGCGACGGGCAATCAGCCCCAGCATTTT,CASSAPDRATGNQPQHF,TRBV28,TRBJ1-5,-,TRBD1
TGCGCCAGCAGCCAAGAAATTTTCCTCCAAGAGACCCAGTACTTC,CASSQEIFLQETQYF,TRBV4-1,TRBJ2-5,-,-
TGCGCCAGCAGCCCCCGGACGGGAGACACTGAAGCTTTCTTT,CASSPRTGDTEAFF,TRBV5-1,TRBJ1-1,-,-
TGTGCAAGTCGCTTGTTGCGGGGTAGGGGCTACACCTTC,CASRLLRGRGYTF,TRBV12-2,TRBJ1-2,-,-
TGTGCCAGCAGTTTAGCGGGACCCTACGAGCAGTACTTC,CASSLAGPYEQYF,TRBV28,TRBJ2-7,once,-
TGTGCCATCAGTGTAGGGGAATCGGACTATGGCTACACCTTC,CAISVGESDYGYTF,TRBV10-3,TRBJ1-2,-,-
TGTGCCAGCAATTCAGTGGGACAGGCGTCCTATGGCTACACCTTC,CASNSVGQASYGYTF,TRBV5-4,TRBJ1-2,-,TRBD1
TGTTCTATTAGGGAGTACAATGAGCAGTTCTTC,CSIREYNEQFF,TRBV6-6,TRBJ2-1,-,-
TGTGCCACACTAGCGGGAGGGCGAAGCTCCTACAATGAGCAGTTCTTC,CATLAGGRSSYNEQFF,TRBV10-3,TRBJ2-1,-,TRBD2